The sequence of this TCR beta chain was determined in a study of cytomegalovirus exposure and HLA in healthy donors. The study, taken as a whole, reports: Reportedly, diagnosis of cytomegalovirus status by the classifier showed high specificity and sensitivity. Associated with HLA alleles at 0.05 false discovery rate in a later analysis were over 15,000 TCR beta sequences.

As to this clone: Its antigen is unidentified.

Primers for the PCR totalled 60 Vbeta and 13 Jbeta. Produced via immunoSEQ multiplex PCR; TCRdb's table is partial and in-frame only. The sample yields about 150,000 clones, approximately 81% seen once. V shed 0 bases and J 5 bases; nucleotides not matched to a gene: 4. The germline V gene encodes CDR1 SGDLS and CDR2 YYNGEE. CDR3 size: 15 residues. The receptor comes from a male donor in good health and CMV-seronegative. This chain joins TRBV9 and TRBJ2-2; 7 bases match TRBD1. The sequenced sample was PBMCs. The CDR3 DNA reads TGTGCCAGCAGCGTAGCAGGGACAGTAACCGGGGAGCTGTTTTTT. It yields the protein CASSVAGTVTGELFF.